A single sample gave rise to the 3 T cell receptor beta chains below, sequenced in a study of CDR3 diversity in severe acne (dated by TCRdb to the late 2010s). The library was prepared using PCR. These reads were obtained on an Illumina HiSeq 2000. In TCRdb, the public reads were trimmed at Q25 with fastp and aligned with MiXCR, with productive beta chains retained. Each CDR3 protein appears once, grouped with its most common genes and DNA. The sample table holds over 100,000 distinct CDR3 sequences, of which around 53% were seen once. The ten largest clones represent under 15% of the sample. What was sequenced was blood. The receptors originated from a male donor with acne.

This clonotype was detected ten times or more. The chain employs TRBV6-5 and TRBJ2-1; 15 bases are a match to TRBD2. V trimming: 6 bases; J trimming: 7 bases; junction bases outside the gene matches: 4. Germline V lookup: CDR1 MNHEY, CDR2 SVGAGI. This CDR3 is 15 amino acids long. The CDR3 loop is CASSDGTSGRNEQFF. Here the CDR3 DNA reads TGTGCCAGCAGCGATGGGACTAGCGGGAGGAATGAGCAGTTCTTC.

Remarks on this clonotype: Since a much larger clone is just one base distant, this may be a read error. The CDR3 does not close with the conserved phenylalanine or tryptophan, likely indicating a read error. V gene TRBV12-3 or TRBV12-4 combines with J gene TRBJ1-5; D gene ambiguous. V lost 2 bases and J lost 2, with 10 bases in between. The CDR3 has 15 residues. The CDR3 loop is CASSLSGSRNQPQHS. In DNA, the CDR3 is TGTGCCAGCAGTTTAAGCGGGAGTCGCAATCAGCCCCAGCATTCT.

The V gene is TRBV7-2, the J gene TRBJ1-2, with D possibly TRBD1 on 6 matching bases. The germline gives CDR1 SGHTA, CDR2 FQGNSA. Between the trimmed V and J ends, which lost 4 bases and 4 bases, there was a span of 10 bases. CDR3 length: 13 residues. This CDR3 reads CASSSLGGYGYTF. CDR3 nucleotide sequence: TGTGCCAGCAGCTCCTTAGGGGGCTATGGCTACACCTTC.